These 22 T cell receptor beta chains were sequenced from one sample in a study of cytomegalovirus exposure and HLA in healthy donors. The PCR used 60 Vbeta and 13 Jbeta primers. Produced via immunoSEQ multiplex PCR; TCRdb's table is partial and in-frame only. The profile shows some 150,000 clones, roughly three quarters of them singletons. Material for sequencing was PBMCs. The receptors stem from a woman between 50 and 59 years old in good health and CMV-seronegative.

The rearrangement joins TRBV5-1 to TRBJ2-5, with 7 bases aligning to TRBD2. The V gene end was trimmed by 6 bases and the J gene end by 5 bases; junction bases not matched to a gene: 4. CDR1 is SGHRS, CDR2 YFSETQ, per germline. The CDR3 is 12 amino acids. The CDR3: CASTGTMETQYF. CDR3 nucleotide sequence: TGCGCCAGCACCGGGACTATGGAGACCCAGTACTTC.

This clone has a count of ten or more. V gene TRBV4-1 combines with J gene TRBJ1-4, with D possibly matching TRBD1 (5 bases). The CDR3 consists of 16 residues. The V gene lost 1 base and the J gene lost 0 bases, with 9 bases spanning the gap. The germline V gene encodes CDR1 MGHRA and CDR2 YSYEKL. The CDR3 bases are TGCGCCAGCAGCCAAGCGGGCAGGGCAACTAATGAAAAACTGTTTTTT. Translating it yields CASSQAGRATNEKLFF.

The V call is TRBV20-1, the J call TRBJ1-2; D not certain. Germline V CDR1 and CDR2: DFQATT, SNEGSKA (reference sequence). This CDR3 comprises 10 residues. The CDR3 DNA is TGCAGCTCTCGGGAGTCAGGCTACACCTTC. Translating it yields CSSRESGYTF.

The chain joins TRBV10-3 to TRBJ2-1; TRBD1 matches at 11 bases. The germline gives CDR1 ENHRY, CDR2 SYGVKD. This CDR3 is 15 amino acids long. V shed 2 bases, J shed 9 bases, and the junction held 6 bases outside the gene matches. The CDR3 DNA is TGTGCCATCAGTGAGGTAGGACAGGGGGCAGGTGAGCAGTTCTTC. The encoded protein is CAISEVGQGAGEQFF.

The chain is built from TRBV7-9 and TRBJ1-1; D gene uncertain. There are 14 residues in the CDR3. With 2 bases removed from V and 2 bases from J, the gap between germline ends came to 9 bases. Germline V gene lookup returns CDR1 SEHNR and CDR2 FQNEAQ (reference sequence). The CDR3 DNA reads as TGTGCCAGCAGCTTAATGTTATCTAACACTGAAGCTTTCTTT. Translated: CASSLMLSNTEAFF.

In this sample, this clone turned up a few times. The J gene is TRBJ1-5, the V gene TRBV6-6; no definite D call. Germline V gene data show CDR1 as MNHNY and CDR2 as SVGAGI (reference sequence). Trimming removed 2 bases at V and 2 bases at J, with 7 bases between. The CDR3 is made up of 14 amino acids. The CDR3 reads CASSYSVGNQPQHF. For the CDR3, the DNA is TGTGCCAGCAGTTACAGCGTGGGCAATCAGCCCCAGCATTTT.

This clone was counted only a few times. This chain connects TRBV7-2 to TRBJ2-1; possibly TRBD1 for D (6 bases). Germline CDR1 reads SGHTA; CDR2 reads FQGNSA. This CDR3 region has 14 residues. V was cut by 5 bases and J by 3 bases, with 11 bases left in between. The CDR3 here is CASSLGTLYNEQFF. The CDR3 coding sequence is TGTGCCAGCAGCCTCGGGACACTCTACAATGAGCAGTTCTTC.

J is TRBJ2-2 and V is TRBV19, with 7 positions matching TRBD1. Germline V lookup: CDR1 LNHDA, CDR2 SQIVND (reference sequence). This CDR3 is built from 14 residues. Unmatched junction bases numbered 1, after V lost 3 bases and J lost 3 bases. As DNA, the CDR3 is TGTGCCAGTAGTATTACAGGGGACACCGGGGAGCTGTTTTTT. Amino acids: CASSITGDTGELFF.

V usage is TRBV7-2 and J usage is TRBJ1-2; D gene ambiguous. The V and J ends lost 4 bases and 4 bases respectively, with 7 bases between them. Germline values: CDR1 SGHTA, CDR2 FQGNSA. This CDR3 has 12 residues. The CDR3 is CASSSPVYGYTF. In DNA, the CDR3 is TGTGCCAGCAGCTCTCCGGTCTATGGCTACACCTTC.

This chain links TRBV7-2 with TRBJ2-2, with TRBD1 matching over 7 bases. The germline CDR1 and CDR2 sequences are SGHTA and FQGNSA. V lost 0 bases to trimming and J lost 5 bases; unmatched junction nucleotides: 9. CDR3 length: 17 amino acids. This CDR3 reads CASSLATGQARTGELFF. DNA for the CDR3: TGTGCCAGCAGCTTAGCGACAGGACAGGCGAGGACCGGGGAGCTGTTTTTT. Supplemented by reference TRBV7-2 and TRBJ2-2, the full variable domain reads GAGVSQSPSNKVTEKGKDVELRCDPISGHTALYWYRQSLGQGLEFLIYFQGNSAPDKSGLPSDRFSAERTGGSVSTLTIQRTQQEDSAVYLCASSLATGQARTGELFFGEGSRLTVL.

The genes are TRBV2 and TRBJ2-7, with TRBD2 matching over 9 bases. Germline V CDR1 and CDR2: SNHLY, FYNNEI. This CDR3 comprises 15 residues. V shed 8 bases, J shed 0 bases, and the junction held 8 bases outside the gene matches. CDR3 coding DNA: TGTGCCAGCCGCAGCGGGGGGCCCCCCTCCTACGAGCAGTACTTC. This gives the protein CASRSGGPPSYEQYF.

The rearrangement uses TRBV4-1 and TRBJ1-5; tentatively, D is TRBD1 (6 bases). Per germline, CDR1 MGHRA and CDR2 YSYEKL. The ends were cut back, 0 bases at V and 1 base at J, with 7 bases in the middle. CDR3 length equals 15 residues. CDR3 nucleotide sequence: TGCGCCAGCAGCCAAGATGGGGGCAGCAATCAGCCCCAGCATTTT. It specifies CASSQDGGSNQPQHF.

The J gene is TRBJ1-2, the V gene TRBV6-5; D remains unclear. Deletions cut 5 bases from V and 2 bases from J, with 12 bases between. The CDR3 length is 14 residues. CDR1 MNHEY and CDR2 SVGAGI come from the germline V gene. The CDR3 DNA is TGTGCCAGCAGTGGACGGACGGGGAACTATGGCTACACCTTC. Its translation is CASSGRTGNYGYTF.

V is TRBV29-1 and J is TRBJ2-1; D is unresolved. Trimming stripped 4 bases from V and 4 bases from J, with 11 bases between. This CDR3 spans 13 amino acids. Germline loops: CDR1 SQVTM, CDR2 ANQGSEA. CDR3 nucleotide sequence: TGCAGCGTTGCTTTCTGGCCGTACAATGAGCAGTTCTTC. Amino acids: CSVAFWPYNEQFF.

This chain joins TRBV28 and TRBJ1-1; TRBD1 matches at 7 bases. From germline, CDR1 is MDHEN and CDR2 SYDVKM. The CDR3 is 17 amino acids. V gave up 5 bases and J gave up 1 base; unmatched junction bases: 13. The CDR3 DNA reads TGTGCCAGCAGTCCCAGAAGGGGGCGATCTCGGAACACTGAAGCTTTCTTT. This codes for CASSPRRGRSRNTEAFF.

This chain joins TRBV27 and TRBJ2-3; 7 bases line up with TRBD2. There are 16 residues in the CDR3. Trimming at V came to 6 bases and at J to 10 bases, leaving 19 bases not matched to a gene. From germline, CDR1 is MNHEY and CDR2 SMNVEV (reference sequence). The CDR3 DNA is TGTGCCAGCAGCTTCTCCGGGGGGACGGGATTGGGGTCGCAGTATTTT. Encoded protein: CASSFSGGTGLGSQYF.

This chain links TRBV28 with TRBJ1-2; TRBD1 is a possible D gene (5 bases). Germline V gene data show CDR1 as MDHEN and CDR2 as SYDVKM. V shed 5 bases and J shed 5 bases, with 12 bases lying between them. This CDR3 comprises 13 residues. The CDR3 sequence: CASSQGNQYGYTF. The CDR3 nucleotides are TGTGCCAGCAGTCAGGGAAACCAATATGGCTACACCTTC.

The rearrangement links TRBV2 to TRBJ2-7, with 10 bases identical to TRBD1. The length of the CDR3 is 15 residues. V was pared by 2 bases and J by 4 bases, with 5 bases of the junction left unmatched. Germline V gene lookup returns CDR1 SNHLY and CDR2 FYNNEI. As DNA, the CDR3 is TGTGCCAGCAGTGAAAAGACAGGGGGCTGGTACGAGCAGTACTTC. Its protein product is CASSEKTGGWYEQYF.

The V call is TRBV5-6, the J call TRBJ2-3; the match to TRBD1 covers 8 bases. The J segment lost 0 bases and the V segment lost 4 bases, leaving 7 bases of the junction unmatched. The CDR3 totals 16 residues. The germline gives CDR1 SGHDT, CDR2 YYEEEE. CDR3 in amino acids: CASSHTGGPSTDTQYF. Here the CDR3 DNA reads TGTGCCAGCAGCCACACAGGGGGGCCTAGCACAGATACGCAGTATTTT.

The chain couples TRBV5-6 to TRBJ2-7; perhaps TRBD2 as D (6 bases). CDR1 SGHDT and CDR2 YYEEEE come from the germline V gene. Trimming took 1 base from V and 5 from J, leaving 16 bases between them. The CDR3 has 15 amino acids. The CDR3 nucleotides are TGTGCCAGCAGCTTGATGGGGGGTACTCTAGACGAGCAGTACTTC. Protein product: CASSLMGGTLDEQYF.

This chain joins TRBV15 and TRBJ2-2; the match to TRBD2 covers 12 bases. The CDR3 contains 15 residues. Germline assignment: CDR1 LNHNV and CDR2 YYDKDF (reference sequence). After removal of 7 bases from V and 6 bases from J, the junction contained 6 bases not matched to a gene. The CDR3 DNA reads as TGTGCCACCATGAGCGGACTAGCGGGGTCCGGGGAGCTGTTTTTT. Its translation is CATMSGLAGSGELFF.

V gene TRBV10-3 combines with J gene TRBJ2-7; TRBD1 agrees at 7 bases. This CDR3 is 14 amino acids long. The J segment lost 5 bases and the V segment lost 5 bases, leaving 9 bases of the junction unmatched. The germline gives CDR1 ENHRY, CDR2 SYGVKD. CDR3: CAISKTGQADEQYF. The CDR3 DNA sequence: TGTGCCATCAGTAAAACCGGACAGGCCGACGAGCAGTACTTC.